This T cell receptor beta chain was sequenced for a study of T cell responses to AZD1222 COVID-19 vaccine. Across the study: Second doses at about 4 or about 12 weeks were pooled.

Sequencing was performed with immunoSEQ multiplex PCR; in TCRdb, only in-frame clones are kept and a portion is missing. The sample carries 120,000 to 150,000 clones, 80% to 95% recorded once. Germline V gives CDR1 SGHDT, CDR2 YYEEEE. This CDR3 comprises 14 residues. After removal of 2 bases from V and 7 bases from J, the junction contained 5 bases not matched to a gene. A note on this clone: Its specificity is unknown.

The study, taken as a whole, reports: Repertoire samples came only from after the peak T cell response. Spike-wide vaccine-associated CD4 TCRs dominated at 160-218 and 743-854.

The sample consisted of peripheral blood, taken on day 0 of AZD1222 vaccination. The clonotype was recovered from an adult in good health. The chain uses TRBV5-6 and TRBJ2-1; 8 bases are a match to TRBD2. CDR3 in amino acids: CASSFGLAGNEQFF. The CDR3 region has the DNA TGTGCCAGCAGCTTTGGACTAGCTGGAAATGAGCAGTTCTTC. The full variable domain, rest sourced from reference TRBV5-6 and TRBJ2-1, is DAGVTQSPTHLIKTRGQQVTLRCSPKSGHDTVSWYQQALGQGPQFIFQYYEEEERQRGNFPDRFSGHQFPNYSSELNVNALLLGDSALYLCASSFGLAGNEQFFGPGTRLTVL.